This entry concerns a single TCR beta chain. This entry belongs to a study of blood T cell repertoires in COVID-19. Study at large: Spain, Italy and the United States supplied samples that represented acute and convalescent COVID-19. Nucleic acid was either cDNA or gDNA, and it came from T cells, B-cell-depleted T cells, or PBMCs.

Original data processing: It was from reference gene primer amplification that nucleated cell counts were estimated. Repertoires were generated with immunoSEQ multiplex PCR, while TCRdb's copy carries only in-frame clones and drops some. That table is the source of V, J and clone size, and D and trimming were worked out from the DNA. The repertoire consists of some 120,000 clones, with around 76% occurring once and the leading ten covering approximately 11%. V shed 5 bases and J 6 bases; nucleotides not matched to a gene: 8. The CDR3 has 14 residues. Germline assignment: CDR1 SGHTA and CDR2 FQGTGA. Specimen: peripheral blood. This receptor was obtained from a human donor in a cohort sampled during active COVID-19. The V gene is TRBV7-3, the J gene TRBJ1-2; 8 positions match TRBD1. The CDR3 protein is CASSLAGGADGYTF. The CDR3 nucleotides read TGTGCCAGCAGCCTAGCAGGGGGCGCGGATGGCTACACCTTC. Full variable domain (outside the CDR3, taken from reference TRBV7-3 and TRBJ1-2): GAGVSQTPSNKVTEKGKYVELRCDPISGHTALYWYRQSLGQGPEFLIYFQGTGAADDSGLPNDRFFAVRPEGSVSTLKIQRTERGDSAVYLCASSLAGGADGYTFGSGTRLTVV.